The 13 T cell receptor beta chains below come from one sample, sequenced in a study of tumor-infiltrating lymphocytes in primary liver carcinoma. Germline DNA was extracted too, while blood RNA derived from unsorted whole blood. With a constant-region primer, TCR beta cDNA was made from approximately 500 ng of total RNA. Researchers made the TCR beta libraries by running three nested multiplex PCR rounds with slightly modified ARM-PCR. Running 10 cycles apiece, the first two PCR rounds relied on TRBV1-TRBV30 forward primers together with a C-beta reverse primer. In TCRdb, the multiplex PCR reads were re-called with MiXCR into one record per CDR3 protein. Of about 310,000 distinct CDR3 sequences listed, 50% to 70% are singletons. The sequencing sample was made of peripheral blood. These receptors originate from a man between 35 and 55 years old with primary liver carcinoma and hepatitis B virus infection.

This clonotype was found once. Given a much more abundant clone one base away, this may be a read error. V and J are TRBV6-1 and TRBJ2-3, with D perhaps TRBD1 (6 bases). CDR1 is MNHNS and CDR2 is SASEGT in the germline V gene. The CDR3 is 17 residues long. V dropped 9 bases and J dropped 1 base, with 23 bases sitting between them. CDR3 nucleotides: TGTGCCAGGAGAGAATCCTACGGGACACTCCGCACAGATACGCAGTATTTT. The encoded protein is CARRESYGTLRTDTQYF.

The rearrangement uses TRBV11-1 and TRBJ2-7; TRBD2 is a possible D gene (6 bases). Deletions cut 4 bases from V and 6 bases from J, with 13 bases between. CDR1 is SGHAT and CDR2 is FQDESV in the germline V gene (reference sequence). The CDR3 is 13 amino acids. CDR3 nucleotide sequence: TGTGCCAGCAGCTCCTCGCGGGATTGCGAGCAGTACTTC. This codes for CASSSSRDCEQYF.

As regards this clonotype: A much bigger clone sits one base away, suggesting this may be a read error. The chain carries TRBV6-5 and TRBJ2-1; no clear D. Germline lookup yields CDR1 MNHEY and CDR2 SVGAGI. CDR3 size: 15 residues. CDR3 amino acids: CAGSYDWADNNEQFF. CDR3 nucleotides: TGTGCCGGCAGTTACGATTGGGCAGATAACAATGAGCAGTTCTTC.

A word on this clonotype: A much larger clone differs by one base, so this may be a read error. The CDR3 carries no conserved terminal phenylalanine or tryptophan, so it likely arises from a read error. V and J are TRBV11-1 and TRBJ2-3, with 8 nucleotides matching TRBD2. CDR1 SGHAT and CDR2 FQDESV come from the germline V gene (reference sequence). V shed 5 bases, J shed 9 bases, and the junction held 1 base outside the gene matches. This CDR3 comprises 11 residues. As DNA, the CDR3 is TGTGCCAGCAGCACGGGAGGGACGCAGTATCTT. Its protein product is CASSTGGTQYL.

This clonotype was recorded many times. This chain links TRBV4-2 with TRBJ2-7, with 7 bases lining up with TRBD2. The V gene's germline CDR1 is LGHNA and CDR2 YNFKEQ. The ends lost 4 bases at V and 5 bases at J; junction bases unmatched: 14. The CDR3 runs 16 residues. CDR3 region: CASSPELAPRTDEQYF. For the CDR3, the DNA is TGTGCCAGCAGCCCAGAACTAGCGCCGAGGACGGACGAGCAGTACTTC.

The chain combines TRBV11-1 with TRBJ2-1; D not resolved. V lost 2 bases, J lost 9 bases, and 14 bases lay in between. Germline CDR1 and CDR2: SGHAT and FQDESV (reference sequence). This CDR3 has 14 residues. The CDR3 region is CASSLIHGFGEQFF. The DNA for the CDR3 is TGTGCCAGCAGCTTAATACATGGTTTTGGTGAGCAGTTCTTC. Full variable domain (rest looked up from reference TRBV11-1 and TRBJ2-1): EAEVAQSPRYKITEKSQAVAFWCDPISGHATLYWYRQILGQGPELLVQFQDESVVDDSQLPKDRFSAERLKGVDSTLKIQPAELGDSAMYLCASSLIHGFGEQFFGPGTRLTVL.

The chain couples TRBV29-1 to TRBJ2-2; 8 bases are a match to TRBD1. Germline V lookup: CDR1 SQVTM, CDR2 ANQGSEA. V trimming: 5 bases; J trimming: 6 bases; junction bases outside the gene matches: 8. This CDR3 region has 14 residues. The CDR3 DNA is TGCAGCGTTCCTGGACAGGGATGCGCCGGGGAGCTGTTTTTT. Protein sequence: CSVPGQGCAGELFF.

This clonotype showed up many times. This rearrangement joins TRBV10-3 to TRBJ1-1; D perhaps matches TRBD1 (5 bases). From germline, CDR1 is ENHRY and CDR2 SYGVKD. CDR3 size: 13 residues. Trimming removed 3 bases from V and 9 bases from J, with 14 bases in between. CDR3 in amino acids: CAISDRTGIQAFF. DNA for the CDR3: TGTGCCATCAGTGATCGTACAGGTATTCAAGCTTTCTTT.

The genes are TRBV7-9 and TRBJ2-7; 10 bases are a match to TRBD1. Trimming removed 5 bases from V and 5 bases from J; junction bases left unmatched: 9. The CDR3 runs to 15 residues. Germline V gene data show CDR1 as SEHNR and CDR2 as FQNEAQ (reference sequence). The CDR3 loop reads CASSERQGATHEQYF. In nucleotides, the CDR3 is TGTGCCAGCAGCGAGAGACAGGGGGCGACCCACGAGCAGTACTTC.

J is TRBJ2-3 and V is TRBV12-5, with 12 bases fitting TRBD2. V was pared by 1 base and J by 7 bases, with 6 bases of the junction left unmatched. Germline assignment: CDR1 LGHNT and CDR2 FRNRAP. The CDR3 has 16 amino acids. CDR3 DNA: TGTGCTAGTGGTTTGGGTACTAGCGGGAGGACAAATACGCAGTATTTT. Translation gives CASGLGTSGRTNTQYF. Together with reference TRBV12-5 and TRBJ2-3, the CDR3 gives the full variable domain: DARVTQTPRHKVTEMGQEVTMRCQPILGHNTVFWYRQTMMQGLELLAYFRNRAPLDDSGMPKDRFSAEMPDATLATLKIQPSEPRDSAVYFCASGLGTSGRTNTQYFGPGTRLTVL.

In regard to this clonotype: This clone may be a read error of a much larger clone one base away. The chain is built from TRBV6-1 and TRBJ2-2, with D unresolved. Trimming stripped 3 bases from V and 7 bases from J, with 9 bases between. The CDR3 has 13 amino acids. Per the germline V gene, CDR1 is MNHNS and CDR2 is SASEGT. The CDR3 sequence: CASSDVENGELFF. For the CDR3, the DNA is TGTGCCAGCAGTGACGTGGAGAACGGGGAGCTGTTTTTT.

Details on this clonotype: One junction end does not reproduce the germline sequence, and a read error may be involved. The chain joins TRBV4-2 to TRBJ1-3; possibly TRBD1 for D (5 bases). This CDR3 is 15 amino acids long. Per the germline V gene, CDR1 is LGHNA and CDR2 is YNFKEQ. CDR3 sequence: CASSHPSRAGITIYF. The CDR3 DNA follows: TGTGCCAGCAGCCACCCGAGCAGGGCCGGAATCACCATATATTTT.

About this clonotype itself: The conserved phenylalanine or tryptophan normally closing the CDR3 is absent here, so this likely arose from a read error. It is unclear where the CDR3 begins or ends on the DNA, so no DNA is shown, and the CDR3 is as TCRdb lists it. V is TRBV6-6 and J is TRBJ2-1. Germline V gene data show CDR1 as MNHNY and CDR2 as SVGAGI (reference sequence). The CDR3 spans 10 residues, counting both ends. CDR3 loop: CASRSVEQLV.